Shown below are 15 T cell receptor beta chains from a single sample sequenced in a study of CD8+ T cells in alopecia areata listed by TCRdb under 2018. The library came from the immunoSEQ multiplex PCR assay. RNA was extracted from all samples and reverse transcribed into cDNA, which served as template for TCR sequencing. TCRdb limited this immuneACCESS table to in-frame rearrangements with V and J called. A share of clones is missing; checked studies link under half to unresolved V genes, and the rest is unexplained. Recorded for this sample are 98,000 or so clones; about 64% of them occurred a single time. Clones ranked in the top ten supply 15% to 19% of the sample. This sample's time point label indicates: around 28 days on oral tofacitinib. Sample treatment or condition, as interpreted from the label and publication: oral pan-JAK inhibitor, 5-10 mg twice daily. The material sequenced was CD8+ T cells sorted from blood, taken at week 4, from a patient treated with tofacitinib. All receptors come from a human donor with alopecia areata.

This chain uses TRBV5-4 with TRBJ2-5; maybe TRBD2 (5 bases). The germline V and J ends were trimmed by 2 bases and 2 bases, with 13 bases remaining between them. CDR1 is SGHNT, CDR2 YYREEE, per germline (reference sequence). The CDR3 has 15 residues. For the CDR3, the DNA is TGTGCCAGCAGCTTTTCCCTGGACTCACAAGAGACCCAGTACTTC. Amino acid sequence: CASSFSLDSQETQYF.

This clone has a handful of counts. V is TRBV5-1 and J is TRBJ1-1; 10 bases match TRBD1. Trimming removed 4 bases from V and 6 bases from J; junction bases left unmatched: 12. The CDR3 loop spans 16 amino acids. The V gene's germline CDR1 is SGHRS and CDR2 YFSETQ. CDR3 sequence: CASSGGTGEERAEAFF. The CDR3 DNA sequence: TGCGCCAGCAGCGGAGGGACAGGGGAAGAGAGGGCTGAAGCTTTCTTT.

The chain uses TRBV7-6 and TRBJ2-1, with 8 bases fitting TRBD2. This CDR3 contains 15 residues. Germline loops: CDR1 SGHVS, CDR2 FNYEAQ. The ends lost 5 bases at V and 7 bases at J; junction bases unmatched: 10. The CDR3 nucleotides are TGTGCCAGCAGCCCCCAAGCGGGAGCGAGGAATGAGCAGTTCTTC. It yields the protein CASSPQAGARNEQFF.

This chain joins TRBV4-3 and TRBJ2-1; D gene ambiguous. Germline V gene sequence: CDR1 LGHNA, CDR2 YSLEER. V dropped 4 bases and J dropped 5 bases, with 3 bases sitting between them. The CDR3 contains 11 residues. For the CDR3, the DNA is TGCGCCAGCAGCCTAAACAATGAGCAGTTCTTC. Its protein product is CASSLNNEQFF.

This chain joins TRBV7-3 and TRBJ1-5; D may be TRBD1 (5 bases). With 0 bases removed from V and 7 bases from J, the gap between germline ends came to 7 bases. The CDR3 runs to 13 residues. Germline CDR1 and CDR2: SGHTA and FQGTGA. CDR3 coding DNA: TGTGCCAGCAGCTTAACCGGGGGGCAGCCCCAGCATTTT. It encodes CASSLTGGQPQHF.

The chain recombines TRBV7-2 with TRBJ2-3; D tentatively fits TRBD1 or TRBD2 (7 bases each). CDR3 length: 15 amino acids. V was pared by 5 bases and J by 5 bases, with 17 bases between. The germline CDR1 and CDR2 sequences are SGHTA and FQGNSA. The CDR3 nucleotides are TGTGCCAGCAGCCCCGCAGGGGGGGTAGGAGATACGCAGTATTTT. It codes for CASSPAGGVGDTQYF.

CDR3 DNA: TGTGCCACCAGCCAAAGAATAACAGACCGGGTGCATGGCTACACCTTC. Translation gives CATSQRITDRVHGYTF. The rearrangement joins TRBV15 to TRBJ1-2, with D unresolved. The CDR3 totals 16 residues. The germline V gene encodes CDR1 LNHNV and CDR2 YYDKDF (reference sequence). V lost 5 bases to trimming and J lost 6 bases, with 22 bases between them.

The rearrangement uses TRBV30 and TRBJ1-2, with D perhaps TRBD1 (5 bases). The CDR3 spans 17 residues. Per the germline V gene, CDR1 is GTSNPN and CDR2 is SVGIG (reference sequence). V lost 3 bases, J lost 8 bases, and 28 bases lay in between. As DNA, the CDR3 is TGTGCCTGGAGGCAGGGCAGGGACGCGGGGCCCGGGGGAGGCTACACCTTC. Protein product: CAWRQGRDAGPGGGYTF.

The rearrangement links TRBV29-1 to TRBJ2-7, with D possibly being TRBD1 or TRBD2 (5 bases each). CDR3 length equals 15 residues. CDR1 and CDR2 (germline): SQVTM, ANQGSEA. Trimming shortened V by 1 base and J by 0 bases, and 13 bases separated the two germline ends. CDR3 sequence reads: CSVEAPRDLSYEQYF. The CDR3 bases are TGCAGCGTTGAAGCCCCCAGGGACCTCTCCTACGAGCAGTACTTC.

A few counts support this clone. The V call is TRBV4-3, the J call TRBJ2-1; D ambiguous. Germline CDR1 LGHNA, CDR2 YSLEER. Trimming shortened V by 0 bases and J by 0 bases, and 9 bases separated the two germline ends. The CDR3 sequence is 16 residues long. CDR3 coding DNA: TGCGCCAGCAGCCAAGATCGACGAGACTCCTACAATGAGCAGTTCTTC. This encodes CASSQDRRDSYNEQFF.

This chain joins TRBV9 and TRBJ1-5, with a possible D match to TRBD1 (6 bases). This CDR3 spans 15 amino acids. Germline V gives CDR1 SGDLS, CDR2 YYNGEE. Deletions cut 0 bases from V and 3 bases from J, with 10 bases between. The CDR3 nucleotides are TGTGCCAGCAGCGTAGGGGGGCTCGTCAATCAGCCCCAGCATTTT. Protein: CASSVGGLVNQPQHF.

The chain has TRBV6-1 and TRBJ1-6; the D gene is possibly TRBD1 (6 bases). The length of the CDR3 is 14 residues. Deletions cut 6 bases from V and 7 bases from J, with 13 bases between. Germline CDR1 and CDR2: MNHNS and SASEGT. The CDR3 protein is CASRPDRGNSPLHF. Here the CDR3 DNA reads TGTGCCAGCAGGCCGGACAGAGGCAATTCACCCCTCCACTTT.

This clone was recorded a few times. The chain combines TRBV29-1 with TRBJ2-3; 8 positions agree with TRBD1. In germline, CDR1 is SQVTM, CDR2 ANQGSEA. J lost 2 bases, V lost 0 bases, and 7 bases had no gene match. The length of the CDR3 is 16 residues. CDR3: CSVEDPGQGPTDTQYF. CDR3 coding DNA: TGCAGCGTTGAAGATCCCGGACAGGGACCCACAGATACGCAGTATTTT.

This rearrangement joins TRBV7-9 to TRBJ1-2; D perhaps matches TRBD1 (6 bases). Per the germline V gene, CDR1 is SEHNR and CDR2 is FQNEAQ (reference sequence). The CDR3 covers 15 residues. V was trimmed by 5 bases and J by 2 bases, leaving 15 bases between them. The CDR3 is CASSPTPGENYGYTF. Written as DNA, the CDR3 is TGTGCCAGCAGCCCCACTCCAGGGGAGAACTATGGCTACACCTTC.

The chain uses TRBV7-9 and TRBJ1-5; a weak D match, TRBD1 (6 bases). The CDR3 loop spans 15 amino acids. V was pared by 1 base and J by 4 bases, with 11 bases between. CDR1 SEHNR and CDR2 FQNEAQ come from the germline V gene (reference sequence). CDR3 residues: CASSLGTELNQPQHF. CDR3 bases: TGTGCCAGCAGCTTAGGGACAGAACTGAATCAGCCCCAGCATTTT.